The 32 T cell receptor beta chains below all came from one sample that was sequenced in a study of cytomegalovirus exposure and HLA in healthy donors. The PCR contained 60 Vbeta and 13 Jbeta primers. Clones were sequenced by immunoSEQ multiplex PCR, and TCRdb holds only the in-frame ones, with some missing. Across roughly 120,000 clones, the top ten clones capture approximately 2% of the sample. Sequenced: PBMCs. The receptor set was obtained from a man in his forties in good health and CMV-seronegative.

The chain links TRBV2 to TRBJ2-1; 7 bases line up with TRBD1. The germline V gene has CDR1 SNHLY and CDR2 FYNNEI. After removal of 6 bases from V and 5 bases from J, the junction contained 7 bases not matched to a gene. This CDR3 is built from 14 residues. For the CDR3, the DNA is TGTGCCAGCAGAGACAGGGTCACCAACAATGAGCAGTTCTTC. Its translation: CASRDRVTNNEQFF.

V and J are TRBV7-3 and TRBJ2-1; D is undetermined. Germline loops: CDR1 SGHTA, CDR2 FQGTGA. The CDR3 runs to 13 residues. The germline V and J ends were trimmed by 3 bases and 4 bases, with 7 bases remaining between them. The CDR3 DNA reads TGTGCCAGCAGCTTCCTCAGGTACAATGAGCAGTTCTTC. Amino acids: CASSFLRYNEQFF.

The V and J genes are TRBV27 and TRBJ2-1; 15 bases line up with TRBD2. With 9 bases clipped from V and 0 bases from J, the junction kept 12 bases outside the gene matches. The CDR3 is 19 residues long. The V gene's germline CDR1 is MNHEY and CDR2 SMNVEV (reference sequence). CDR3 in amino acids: CASSFSGTSGRSSYNEQFF. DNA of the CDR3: TGTGCCAGTTCTTTTTCCGGGACTAGCGGGAGGTCCTCCTACAATGAGCAGTTCTTC.

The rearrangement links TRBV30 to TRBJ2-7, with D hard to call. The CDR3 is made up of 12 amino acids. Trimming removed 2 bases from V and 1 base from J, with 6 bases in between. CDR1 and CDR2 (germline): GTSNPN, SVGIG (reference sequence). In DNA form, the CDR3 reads TGTGCCTGGAGTCAACAGTCCTACGAGCAGTACTTC. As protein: CAWSQQSYEQYF.

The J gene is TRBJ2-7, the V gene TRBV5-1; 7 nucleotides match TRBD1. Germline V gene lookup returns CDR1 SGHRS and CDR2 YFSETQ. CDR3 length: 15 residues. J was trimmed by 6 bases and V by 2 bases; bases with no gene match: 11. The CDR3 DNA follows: TGCGCCAGCAGCTTACAGGGGTTCGAAAGGGGCGAGCAGTACTTC. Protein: CASSLQGFERGEQYF.

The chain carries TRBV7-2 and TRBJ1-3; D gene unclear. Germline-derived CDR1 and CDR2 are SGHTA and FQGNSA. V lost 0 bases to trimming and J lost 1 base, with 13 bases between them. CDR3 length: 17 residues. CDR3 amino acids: CASSLAGPGGSGNTIYF. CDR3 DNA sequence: TGTGCCAGCAGCTTAGCAGGACCTGGAGGTTCTGGAAACACCATATATTTT.

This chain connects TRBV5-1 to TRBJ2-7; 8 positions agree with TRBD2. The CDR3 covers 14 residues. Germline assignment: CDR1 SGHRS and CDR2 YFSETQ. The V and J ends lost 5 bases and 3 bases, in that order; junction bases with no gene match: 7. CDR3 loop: CASSRTGTSYEQYF. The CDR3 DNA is TGCGCCAGCAGTCGAACCGGGACTAGCTACGAGCAGTACTTC.

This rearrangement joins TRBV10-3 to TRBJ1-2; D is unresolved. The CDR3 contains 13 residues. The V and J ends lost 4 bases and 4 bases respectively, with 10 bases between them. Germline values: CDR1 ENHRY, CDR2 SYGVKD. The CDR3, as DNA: TGTGCCATCAGTGTTGAAGCCCCCTATGGCTACACCTTC. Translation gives CAISVEAPYGYTF.

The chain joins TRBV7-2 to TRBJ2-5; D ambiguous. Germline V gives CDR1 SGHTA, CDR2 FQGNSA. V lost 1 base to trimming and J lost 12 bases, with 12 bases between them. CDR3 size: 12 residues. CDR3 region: CASSLGAALEYF. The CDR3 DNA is TGTGCCAGCAGCTTAGGGGCAGCACTCGAGTACTTC.

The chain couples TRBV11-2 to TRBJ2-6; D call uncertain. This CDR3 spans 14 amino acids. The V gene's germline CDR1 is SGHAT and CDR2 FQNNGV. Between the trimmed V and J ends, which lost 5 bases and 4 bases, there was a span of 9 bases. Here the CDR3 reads CASSTPQGANVLTF. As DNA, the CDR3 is TGTGCCAGCAGCACACCCCAAGGGGCCAACGTCCTGACTTTC.

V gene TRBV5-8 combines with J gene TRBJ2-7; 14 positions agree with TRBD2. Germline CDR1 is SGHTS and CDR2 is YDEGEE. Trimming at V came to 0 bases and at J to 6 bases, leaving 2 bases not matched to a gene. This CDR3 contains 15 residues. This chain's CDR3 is CASSLAGTSGSEQYF. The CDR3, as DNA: TGTGCCAGCAGCTTGGCTGGGACTAGCGGGAGCGAGCAGTACTTC.

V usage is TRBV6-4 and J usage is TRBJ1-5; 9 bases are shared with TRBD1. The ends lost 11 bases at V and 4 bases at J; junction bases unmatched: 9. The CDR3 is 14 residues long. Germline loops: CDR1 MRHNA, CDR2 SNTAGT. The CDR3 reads CAADRGQTNQPQHF. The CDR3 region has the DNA TGTGCCGCGGACAGGGGTCAAACGAATCAGCCCCAGCATTTT.

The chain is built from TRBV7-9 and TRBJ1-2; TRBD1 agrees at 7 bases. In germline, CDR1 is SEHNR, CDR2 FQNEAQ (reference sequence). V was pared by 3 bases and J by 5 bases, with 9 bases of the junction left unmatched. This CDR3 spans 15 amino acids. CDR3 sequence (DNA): TGTGCCAGCAGCTTGGTCGGGACAGTCACATATGGCTACACCTTC. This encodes CASSLVGTVTYGYTF.

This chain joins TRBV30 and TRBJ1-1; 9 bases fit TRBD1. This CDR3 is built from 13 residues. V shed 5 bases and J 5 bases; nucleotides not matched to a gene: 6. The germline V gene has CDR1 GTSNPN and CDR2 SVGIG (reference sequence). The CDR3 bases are TGTGCCTGGGACACAGGGGGCGTAACTGAAGCTTTCTTT. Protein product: CAWDTGGVTEAFF.

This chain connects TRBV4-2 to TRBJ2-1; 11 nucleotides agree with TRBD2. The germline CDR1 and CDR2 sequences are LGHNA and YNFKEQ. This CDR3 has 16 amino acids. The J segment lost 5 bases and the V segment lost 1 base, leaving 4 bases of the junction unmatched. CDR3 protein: CASSQGLAGYHNEQFF. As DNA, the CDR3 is TGTGCCAGCAGCCAAGGACTAGCGGGGTATCACAATGAGCAGTTCTTC.

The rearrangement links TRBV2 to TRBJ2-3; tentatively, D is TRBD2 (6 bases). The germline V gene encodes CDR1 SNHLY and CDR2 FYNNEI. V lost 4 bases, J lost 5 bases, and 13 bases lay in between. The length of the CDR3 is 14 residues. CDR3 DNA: TGTGCCAGCAGTGTAGGAGGGACGAGAGATACGCAGTATTTT. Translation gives CASSVGGTRDTQYF.

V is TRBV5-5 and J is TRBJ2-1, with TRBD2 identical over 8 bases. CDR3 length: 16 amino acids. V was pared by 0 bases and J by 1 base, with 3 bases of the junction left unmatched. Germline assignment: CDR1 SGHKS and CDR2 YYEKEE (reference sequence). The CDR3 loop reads CASSLVGTRSYNEQFF. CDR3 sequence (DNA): TGTGCCAGCAGCTTGGTAGGGACTAGATCCTACAATGAGCAGTTCTTC.

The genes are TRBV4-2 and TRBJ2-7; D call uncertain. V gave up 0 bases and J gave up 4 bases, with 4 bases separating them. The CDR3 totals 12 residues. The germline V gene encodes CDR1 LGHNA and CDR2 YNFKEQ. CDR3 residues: CASSQEQYEQYF. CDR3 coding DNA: TGTGCCAGCAGCCAAGAGCAGTACGAGCAGTACTTC.

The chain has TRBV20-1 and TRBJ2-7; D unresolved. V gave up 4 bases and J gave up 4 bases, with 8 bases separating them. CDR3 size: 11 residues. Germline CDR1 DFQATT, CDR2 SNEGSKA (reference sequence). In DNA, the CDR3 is TGCAGTGCTAAGGTACAGTACGAGCAGTACTTC. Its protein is CSAKVQYEQYF.

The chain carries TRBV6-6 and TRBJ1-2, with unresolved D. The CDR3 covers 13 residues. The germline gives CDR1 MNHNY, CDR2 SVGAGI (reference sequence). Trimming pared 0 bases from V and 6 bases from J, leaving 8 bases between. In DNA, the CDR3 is TGTGCCAGCAGTTACTCAGTTCAGGATGGCTACACCTTC. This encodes CASSYSVQDGYTF.

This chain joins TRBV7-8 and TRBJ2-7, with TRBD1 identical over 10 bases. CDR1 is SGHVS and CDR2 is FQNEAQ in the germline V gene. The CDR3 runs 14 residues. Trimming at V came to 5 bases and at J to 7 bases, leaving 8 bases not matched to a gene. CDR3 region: CASSPGQGNREQYF. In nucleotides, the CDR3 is TGTGCCAGCAGCCCGGGACAGGGGAATCGGGAGCAGTACTTC.

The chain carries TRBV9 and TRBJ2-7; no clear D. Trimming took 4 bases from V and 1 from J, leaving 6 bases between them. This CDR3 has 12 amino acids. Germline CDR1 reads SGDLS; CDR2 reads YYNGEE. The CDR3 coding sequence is TGTGCCAGCAGCACCCAGTCCTACGAGCAGTACTTC. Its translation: CASSTQSYEQYF. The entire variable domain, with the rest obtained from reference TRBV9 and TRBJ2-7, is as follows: DSGVTQTPKHLITATGQRVTLRCSPRSGDLSVYWYQQSLDQGLQFLIQYYNGEERAKGNILERFSAQQFPDLHSELNLSSLELGDSALYFCASSTQSYEQYFGPGTRLTVT.

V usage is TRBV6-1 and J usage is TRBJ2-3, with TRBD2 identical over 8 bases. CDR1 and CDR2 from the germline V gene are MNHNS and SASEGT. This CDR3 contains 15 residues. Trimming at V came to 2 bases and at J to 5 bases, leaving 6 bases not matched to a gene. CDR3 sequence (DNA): TGTGCCAGCAGTGAATGGACTAGCCGAGAAGATACGCAGTATTTT. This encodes CASSEWTSREDTQYF.

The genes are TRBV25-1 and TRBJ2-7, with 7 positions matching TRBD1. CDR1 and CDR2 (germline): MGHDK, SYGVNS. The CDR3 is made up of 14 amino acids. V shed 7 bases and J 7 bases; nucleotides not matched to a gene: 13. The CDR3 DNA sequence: TGTGCCAGCACTGGGCGACAGGGCCTCGGGGAGCAGTACTTC. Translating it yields CASTGRQGLGEQYF.

The CDR3 bases are TGTGCCAGCAGTGAAGCCACAGGGGGCTCCTACGAGCAGTACTTC. Translation gives CASSEATGGSYEQYF. The chain employs TRBV2 and TRBJ2-5; 8 bases line up with TRBD1. The J call may be faulty, since TRBJ2-7 better matches the DNA end. This CDR3 has 15 amino acids. Germline V gene sequence: CDR1 SNHLY, CDR2 FYNNEI.

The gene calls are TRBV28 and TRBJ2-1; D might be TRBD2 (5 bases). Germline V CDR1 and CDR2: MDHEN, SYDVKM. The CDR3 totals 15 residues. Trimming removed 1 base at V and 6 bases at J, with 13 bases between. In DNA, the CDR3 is TGTGCCAGCAGTTTATTAGGACTTGAGGGCAATGAGCAGTTCTTC. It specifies CASSLLGLEGNEQFF.

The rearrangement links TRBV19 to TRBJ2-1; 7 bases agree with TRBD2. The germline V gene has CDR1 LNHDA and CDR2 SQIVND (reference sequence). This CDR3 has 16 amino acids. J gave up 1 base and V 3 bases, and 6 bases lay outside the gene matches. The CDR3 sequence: CASSIAPGGSYNEQFF. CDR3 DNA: TGTGCCAGTAGTATCGCTCCGGGAGGTTCCTACAATGAGCAGTTCTTC.

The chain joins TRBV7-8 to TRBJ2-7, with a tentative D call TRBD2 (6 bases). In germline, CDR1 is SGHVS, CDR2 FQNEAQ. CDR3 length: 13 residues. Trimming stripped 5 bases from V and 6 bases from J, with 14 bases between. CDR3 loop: CASSASPSAEQYF. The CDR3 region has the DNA TGTGCCAGCAGCGCCTCCCCTAGCGCCGAGCAGTACTTC. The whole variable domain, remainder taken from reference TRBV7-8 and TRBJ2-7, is GAGVSQSPRYKVAKRGQDVALRCDPISGHVSLFWYQQALGQGPEFLTYFQNEAQLDKSGLPSDRFFAERPEGSVSTLKIQRTQQEDSAVYLCASSASPSAEQYFGPGTRLTVT.

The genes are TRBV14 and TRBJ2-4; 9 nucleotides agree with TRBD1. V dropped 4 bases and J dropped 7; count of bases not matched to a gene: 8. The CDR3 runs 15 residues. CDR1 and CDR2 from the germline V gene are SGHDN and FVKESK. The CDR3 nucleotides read TGTGCCAGCAGCCGAGGAGGACAGGGGAGGAACATTCAGTACTTC. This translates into CASSRGGQGRNIQYF.

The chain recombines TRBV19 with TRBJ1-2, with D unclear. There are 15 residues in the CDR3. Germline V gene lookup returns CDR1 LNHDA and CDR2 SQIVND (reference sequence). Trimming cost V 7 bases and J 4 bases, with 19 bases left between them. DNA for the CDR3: TGTGCCAGTACCAACAAAGGAGGGCTTGGCTATGGCTACACCTTC. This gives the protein CASTNKGGLGYGYTF.

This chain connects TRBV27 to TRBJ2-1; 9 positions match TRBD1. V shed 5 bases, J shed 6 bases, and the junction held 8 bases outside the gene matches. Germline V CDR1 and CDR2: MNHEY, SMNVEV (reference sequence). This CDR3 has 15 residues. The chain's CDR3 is CASSITGGSGNEQFF. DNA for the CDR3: TGTGCCAGCAGTATCACAGGGGGCTCTGGCAATGAGCAGTTCTTC.

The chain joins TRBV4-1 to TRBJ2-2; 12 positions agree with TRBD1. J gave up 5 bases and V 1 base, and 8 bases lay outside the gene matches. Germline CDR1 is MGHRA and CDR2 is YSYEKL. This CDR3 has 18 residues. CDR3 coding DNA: TGCGCCAGCAGCCAAGGGCTGGGACAGGGGGCGCAGACCGGGGAGCTGTTTTTT. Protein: CASSQGLGQGAQTGELFF.